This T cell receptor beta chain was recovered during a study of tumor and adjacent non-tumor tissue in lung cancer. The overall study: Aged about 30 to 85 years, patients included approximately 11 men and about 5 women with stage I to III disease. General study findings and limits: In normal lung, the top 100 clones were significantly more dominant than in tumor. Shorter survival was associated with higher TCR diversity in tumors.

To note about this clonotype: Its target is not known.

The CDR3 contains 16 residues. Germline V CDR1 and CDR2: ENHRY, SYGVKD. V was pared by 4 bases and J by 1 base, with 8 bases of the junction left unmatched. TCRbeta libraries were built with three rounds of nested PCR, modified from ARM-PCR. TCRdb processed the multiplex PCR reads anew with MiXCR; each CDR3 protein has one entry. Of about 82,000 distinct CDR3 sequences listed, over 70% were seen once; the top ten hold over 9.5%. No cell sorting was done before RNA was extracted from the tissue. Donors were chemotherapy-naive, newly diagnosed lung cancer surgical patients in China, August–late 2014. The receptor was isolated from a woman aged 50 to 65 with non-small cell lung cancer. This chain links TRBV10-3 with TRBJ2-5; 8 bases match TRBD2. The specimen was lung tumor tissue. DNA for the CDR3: TGTGCCATCAGTGCAACTAACGGGAGGGCCCAAGAGACCCAGTACTTC. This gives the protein CAISATNGRAQETQYF.